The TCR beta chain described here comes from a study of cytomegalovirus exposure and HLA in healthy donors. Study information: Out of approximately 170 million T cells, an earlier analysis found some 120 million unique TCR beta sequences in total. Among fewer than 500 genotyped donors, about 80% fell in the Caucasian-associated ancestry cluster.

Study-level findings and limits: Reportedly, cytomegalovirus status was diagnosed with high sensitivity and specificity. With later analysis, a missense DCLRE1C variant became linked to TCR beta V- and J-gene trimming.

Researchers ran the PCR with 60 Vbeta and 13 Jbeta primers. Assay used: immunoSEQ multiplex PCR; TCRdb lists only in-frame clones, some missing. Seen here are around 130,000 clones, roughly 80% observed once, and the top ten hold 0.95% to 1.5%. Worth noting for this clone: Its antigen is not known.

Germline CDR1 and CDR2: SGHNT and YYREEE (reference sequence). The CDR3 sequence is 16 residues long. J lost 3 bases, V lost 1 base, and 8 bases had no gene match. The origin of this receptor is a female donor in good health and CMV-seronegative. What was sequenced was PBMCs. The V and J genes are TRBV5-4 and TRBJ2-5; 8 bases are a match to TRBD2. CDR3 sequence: CASSLSGLALKETQYF. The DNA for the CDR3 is TGTGCCAGCAGCTTGAGTGGACTAGCTTTGAAAGAGACCCAGTACTTC. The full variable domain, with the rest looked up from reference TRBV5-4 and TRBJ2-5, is ETGVTQSPTHLIKTRGQQVTLRCSSQSGHNTVSWYQQALGQGPQFIFQYYREEENGRGNFPPRFSGLQFPNYSSELNVNALELDDSALYLCASSLSGLALKETQYFGPGTRLLVL.